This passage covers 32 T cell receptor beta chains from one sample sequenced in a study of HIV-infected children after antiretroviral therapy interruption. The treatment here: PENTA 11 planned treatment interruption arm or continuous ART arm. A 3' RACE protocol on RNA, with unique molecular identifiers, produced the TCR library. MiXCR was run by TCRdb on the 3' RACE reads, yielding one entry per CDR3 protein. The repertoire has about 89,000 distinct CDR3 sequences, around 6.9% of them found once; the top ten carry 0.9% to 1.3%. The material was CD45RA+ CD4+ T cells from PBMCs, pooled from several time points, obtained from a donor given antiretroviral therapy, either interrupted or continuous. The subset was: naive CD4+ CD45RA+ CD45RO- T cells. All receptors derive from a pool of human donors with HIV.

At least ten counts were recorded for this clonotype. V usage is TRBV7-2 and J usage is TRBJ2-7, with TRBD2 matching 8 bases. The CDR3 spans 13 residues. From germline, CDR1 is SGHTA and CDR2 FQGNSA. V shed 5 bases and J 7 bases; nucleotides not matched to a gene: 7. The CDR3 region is CASSHGGAVEQYF. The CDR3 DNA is TGTGCCAGCAGCCACGGGGGGGCCGTGGAGCAGTACTTC.

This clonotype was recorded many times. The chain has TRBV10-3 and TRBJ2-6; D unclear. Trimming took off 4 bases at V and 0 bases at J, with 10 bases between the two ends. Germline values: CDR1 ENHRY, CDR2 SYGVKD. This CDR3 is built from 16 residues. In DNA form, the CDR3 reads TGTGCCATCAGTGGGTCCTTTCCCTCTGGGGCCAACGTCCTGACTTTC. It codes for CAISGSFPSGANVLTF.

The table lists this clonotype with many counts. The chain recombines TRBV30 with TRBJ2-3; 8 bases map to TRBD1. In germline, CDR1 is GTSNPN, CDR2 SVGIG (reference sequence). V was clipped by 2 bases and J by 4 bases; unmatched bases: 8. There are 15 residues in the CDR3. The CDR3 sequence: CAWSRRQGLADTQYF. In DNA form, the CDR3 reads TGTGCCTGGAGTCGCAGACAGGGGTTGGCAGATACGCAGTATTTT.

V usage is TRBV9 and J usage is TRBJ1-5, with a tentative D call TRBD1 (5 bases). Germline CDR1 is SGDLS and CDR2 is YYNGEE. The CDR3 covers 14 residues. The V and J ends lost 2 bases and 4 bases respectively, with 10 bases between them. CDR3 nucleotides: TGTGCCAGCAGCGTCGGGACGGTTAATCAGCCCCAGCATTTT. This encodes CASSVGTVNQPQHF.

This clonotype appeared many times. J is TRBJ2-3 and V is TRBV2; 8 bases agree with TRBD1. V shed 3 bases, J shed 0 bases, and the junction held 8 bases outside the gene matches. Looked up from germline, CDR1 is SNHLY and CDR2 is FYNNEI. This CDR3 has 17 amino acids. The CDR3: CASSEIGRTGSTDTQYF. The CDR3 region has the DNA TGTGCCAGCAGTGAGATTGGGAGGACAGGGAGCACAGATACGCAGTATTTT.

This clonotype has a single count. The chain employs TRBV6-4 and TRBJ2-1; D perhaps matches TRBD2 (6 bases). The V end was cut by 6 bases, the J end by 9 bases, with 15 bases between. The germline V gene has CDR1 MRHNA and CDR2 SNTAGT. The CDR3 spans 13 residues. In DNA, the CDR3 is TGTGCCAGCAGCCATACTAGCCTGGGTGAGCAGTTCTTC. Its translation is CASSHTSLGEQFF.

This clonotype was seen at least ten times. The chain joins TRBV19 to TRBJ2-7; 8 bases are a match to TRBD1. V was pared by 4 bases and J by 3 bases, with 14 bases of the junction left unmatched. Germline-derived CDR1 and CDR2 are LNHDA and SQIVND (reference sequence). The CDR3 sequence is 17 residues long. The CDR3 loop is CASSTGTGPTNLYEQYF. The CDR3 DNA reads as TGTGCCAGTAGTACTGGGACAGGCCCAACTAACCTCTACGAGCAGTACTTC.

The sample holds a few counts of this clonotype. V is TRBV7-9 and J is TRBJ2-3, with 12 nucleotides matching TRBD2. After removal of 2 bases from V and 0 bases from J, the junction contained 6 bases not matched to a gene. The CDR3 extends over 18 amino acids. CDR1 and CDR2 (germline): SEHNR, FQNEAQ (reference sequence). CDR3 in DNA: TGTGCCAGCAGCTTAAGGACTAGCGGGGTTACTAGCACAGATACGCAGTATTTT. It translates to CASSLRTSGVTSTDTQYF. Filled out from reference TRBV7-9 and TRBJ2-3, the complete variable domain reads DTGVSQNPRHKITKRGQNVTFRCDPISEHNRLYWYRQTLGQGPEFLTYFQNEAQLEKSRLLSDRFSAERPKGSFSTLEIQRTEQGDSAMYLCASSLRTSGVTSTDTQYFGPGTRLTVL.

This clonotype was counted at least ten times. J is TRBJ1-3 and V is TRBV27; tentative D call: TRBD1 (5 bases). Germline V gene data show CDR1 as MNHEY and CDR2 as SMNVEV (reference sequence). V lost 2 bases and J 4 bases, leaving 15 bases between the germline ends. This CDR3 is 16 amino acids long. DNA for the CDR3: TGTGCCAGCAGTTTAATTTTCCCCGGGGCCGGAAACACCATATATTTT. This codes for CASSLIFPGAGNTIYF.

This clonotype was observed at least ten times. The DNA for the CDR3 is TGTGCCAGTAGTCTCGCAAGACACAATGAGCAGTTCTTC. Translation: CASSLARHNEQFF. The chain is built from TRBV19 and TRBJ2-1; D is ambiguous. Germline CDR1 is LNHDA and CDR2 is SQIVND (reference sequence). The length of the CDR3 is 13 residues. V was trimmed by 5 bases and J by 5 bases, leaving 10 bases between them.

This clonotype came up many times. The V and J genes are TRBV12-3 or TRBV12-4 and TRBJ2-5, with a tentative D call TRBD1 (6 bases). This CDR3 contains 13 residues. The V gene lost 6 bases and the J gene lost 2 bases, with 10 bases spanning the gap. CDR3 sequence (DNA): TGTGCCAGCAGCCATGACAGGCAAGAGACCCAGTACTTC. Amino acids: CASSHDRQETQYF.

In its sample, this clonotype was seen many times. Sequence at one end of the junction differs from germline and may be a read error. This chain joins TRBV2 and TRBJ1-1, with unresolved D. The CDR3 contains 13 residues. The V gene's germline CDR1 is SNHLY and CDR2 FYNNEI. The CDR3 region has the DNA TGTGCCAGCAGAGACACAGCCTTCCCTGACGCTTTCTTT. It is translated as CASRDTAFPDAFF.

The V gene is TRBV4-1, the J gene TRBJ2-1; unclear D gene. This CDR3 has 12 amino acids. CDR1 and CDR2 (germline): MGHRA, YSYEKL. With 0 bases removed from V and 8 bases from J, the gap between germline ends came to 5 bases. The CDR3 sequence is CASSQDQDEQFF. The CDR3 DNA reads TGCGCCAGCAGCCAAGATCAAGATGAGCAGTTCTTC.

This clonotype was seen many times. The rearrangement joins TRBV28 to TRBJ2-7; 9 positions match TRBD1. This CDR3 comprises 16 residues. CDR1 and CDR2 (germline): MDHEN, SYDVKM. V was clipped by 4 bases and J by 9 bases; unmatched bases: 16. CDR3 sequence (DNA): TGTGCCAGCAGTTCGCAGTGGGACAGGGAACTGTCGGTGCAGTACTTC. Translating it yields CASSSQWDRELSVQYF.

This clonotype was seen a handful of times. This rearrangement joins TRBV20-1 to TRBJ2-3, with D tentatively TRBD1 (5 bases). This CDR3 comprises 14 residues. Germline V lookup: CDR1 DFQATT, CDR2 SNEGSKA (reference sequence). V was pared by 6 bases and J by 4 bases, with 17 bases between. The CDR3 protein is CSASLYPRADTQYF. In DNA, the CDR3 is TGCAGTGCAAGCCTTTATCCCAGGGCAGATACGCAGTATTTT.

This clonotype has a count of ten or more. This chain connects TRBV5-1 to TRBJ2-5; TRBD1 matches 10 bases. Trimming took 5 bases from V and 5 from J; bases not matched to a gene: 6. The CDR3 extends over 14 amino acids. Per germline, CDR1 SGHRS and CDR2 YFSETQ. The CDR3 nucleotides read TGCGCCAGCAGACAGACAGGGGGCCAGGAGACCCAGTACTTC. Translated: CASRQTGGQETQYF.

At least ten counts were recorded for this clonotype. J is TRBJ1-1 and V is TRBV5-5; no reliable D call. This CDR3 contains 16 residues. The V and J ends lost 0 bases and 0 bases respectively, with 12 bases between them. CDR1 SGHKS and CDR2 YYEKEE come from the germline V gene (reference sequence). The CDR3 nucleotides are TGTGCCAGCAGCTTGGAACTCTTAGACATGAACACTGAAGCTTTCTTT. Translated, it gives CASSLELLDMNTEAFF.

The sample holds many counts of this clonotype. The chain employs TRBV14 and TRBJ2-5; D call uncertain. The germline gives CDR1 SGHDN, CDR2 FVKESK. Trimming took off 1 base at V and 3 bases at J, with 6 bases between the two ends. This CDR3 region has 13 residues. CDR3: CASSQALKETQYF. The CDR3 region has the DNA TGTGCCAGCAGCCAAGCCCTGAAAGAGACCCAGTACTTC.

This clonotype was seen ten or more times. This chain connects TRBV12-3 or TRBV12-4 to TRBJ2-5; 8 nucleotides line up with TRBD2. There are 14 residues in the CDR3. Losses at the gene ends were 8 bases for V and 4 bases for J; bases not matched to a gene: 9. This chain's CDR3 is CASAWTSGGETQYF. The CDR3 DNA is TGTGCCAGCGCCTGGACCAGCGGGGGAGAGACCCAGTACTTC.

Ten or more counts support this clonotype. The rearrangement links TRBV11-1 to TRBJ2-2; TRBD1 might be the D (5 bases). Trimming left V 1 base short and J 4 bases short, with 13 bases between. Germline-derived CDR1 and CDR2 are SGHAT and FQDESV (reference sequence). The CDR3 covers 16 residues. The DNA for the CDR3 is TGTGCCAGCAGCTTAGTTCATGACAGCTCCACCGGGGAGCTGTTTTTT. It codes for CASSLVHDSSTGELFF.

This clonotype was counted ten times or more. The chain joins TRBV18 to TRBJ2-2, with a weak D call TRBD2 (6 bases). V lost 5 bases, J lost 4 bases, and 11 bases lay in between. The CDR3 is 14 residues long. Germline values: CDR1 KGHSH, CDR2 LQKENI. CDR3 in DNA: TGTGCCAGCTCAACGGGACTCCTCACCGGGGAGCTGTTTTTT. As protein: CASSTGLLTGELFF.

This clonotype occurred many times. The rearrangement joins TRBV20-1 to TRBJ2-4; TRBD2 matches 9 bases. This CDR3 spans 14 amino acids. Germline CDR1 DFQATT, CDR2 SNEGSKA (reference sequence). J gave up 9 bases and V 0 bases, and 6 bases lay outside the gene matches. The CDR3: CSARDRGGALIQYF. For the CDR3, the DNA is TGCAGTGCTAGAGATCGCGGGGGGGCCCTCATTCAGTACTTC.

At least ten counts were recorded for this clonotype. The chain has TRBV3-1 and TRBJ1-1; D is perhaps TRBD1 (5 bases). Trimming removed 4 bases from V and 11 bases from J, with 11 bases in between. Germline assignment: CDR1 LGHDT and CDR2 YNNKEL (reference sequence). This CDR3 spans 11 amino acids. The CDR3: CASSPGGAAFF. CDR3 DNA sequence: TGTGCCAGCAGCCCCGGAGGGGCGGCTTTCTTT.

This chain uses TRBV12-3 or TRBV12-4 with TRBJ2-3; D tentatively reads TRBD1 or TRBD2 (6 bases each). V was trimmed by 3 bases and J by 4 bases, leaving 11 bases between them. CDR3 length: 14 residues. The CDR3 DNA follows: TGTGCCAGCAGTTTCCGGGGGCCTTCAGATACGCAGTATTTT. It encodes CASSFRGPSDTQYF.

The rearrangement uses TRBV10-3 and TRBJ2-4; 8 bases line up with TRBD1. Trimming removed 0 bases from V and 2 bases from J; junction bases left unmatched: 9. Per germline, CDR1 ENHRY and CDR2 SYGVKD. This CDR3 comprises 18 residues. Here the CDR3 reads CAISESGADRAPKNIQYF. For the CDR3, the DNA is TGTGCCATCAGTGAGTCTGGAGCGGACAGGGCGCCCAAAAACATTCAGTACTTC.

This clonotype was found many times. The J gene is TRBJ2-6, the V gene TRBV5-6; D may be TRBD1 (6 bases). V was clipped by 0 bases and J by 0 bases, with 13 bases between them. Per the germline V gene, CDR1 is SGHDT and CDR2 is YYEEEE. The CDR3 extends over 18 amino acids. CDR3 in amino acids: CASSLVAGVGSGANVLTF. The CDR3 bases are TGTGCCAGCAGCTTGGTAGCAGGGGTGGGCTCTGGGGCCAACGTCCTGACTTTC.

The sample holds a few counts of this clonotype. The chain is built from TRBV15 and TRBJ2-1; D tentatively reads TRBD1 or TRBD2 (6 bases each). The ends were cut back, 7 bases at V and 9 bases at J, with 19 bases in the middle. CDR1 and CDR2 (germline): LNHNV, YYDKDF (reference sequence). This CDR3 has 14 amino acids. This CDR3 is CATTFDGGRAEQFF. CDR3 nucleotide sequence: TGTGCCACCACCTTCGATGGGGGGCGAGCTGAGCAGTTCTTC.

DNA for the CDR3: TGTGCCAGCAGCTATGAGGGCAGGGAGGGCGAGACCCAGTACTTC. It is translated as CASSYEGREGETQYF. The chain is built from TRBV7-3 and TRBJ2-5; TRBD2 matches at 7 bases. The CDR3 extends over 15 amino acids. Germline V lookup: CDR1 SGHTA, CDR2 FQGTGA. V lost 4 bases and J lost 5; bases outside the gene matches: 10.

Written as DNA, the CDR3 is TGTGCCACCAGTGGGGGGGCGGGGGATGAGCAGTTCTTC. It encodes CATSGGAGDEQFF. The chain couples TRBV24-1 to TRBJ2-1; D may be TRBD2 (7 bases). The CDR3 sequence is 13 residues long. V was pared by 5 bases and J by 8 bases, with 12 bases between. Per the germline V gene, CDR1 is KGHDR and CDR2 is SFDVKD.

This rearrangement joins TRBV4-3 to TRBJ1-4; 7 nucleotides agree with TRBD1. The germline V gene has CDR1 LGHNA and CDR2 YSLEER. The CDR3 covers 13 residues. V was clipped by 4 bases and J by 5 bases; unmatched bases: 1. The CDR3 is CASSRTGNEKLFF. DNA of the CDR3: TGCGCCAGCAGCCGGACAGGAAATGAAAAACTGTTTTTT.

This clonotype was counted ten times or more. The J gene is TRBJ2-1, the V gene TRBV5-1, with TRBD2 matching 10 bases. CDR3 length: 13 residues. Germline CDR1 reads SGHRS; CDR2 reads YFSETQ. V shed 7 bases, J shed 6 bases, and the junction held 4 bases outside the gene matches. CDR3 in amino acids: CASESGGGNEQFF. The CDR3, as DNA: TGCGCCAGCGAAAGCGGGGGGGGCAATGAGCAGTTCTTC.

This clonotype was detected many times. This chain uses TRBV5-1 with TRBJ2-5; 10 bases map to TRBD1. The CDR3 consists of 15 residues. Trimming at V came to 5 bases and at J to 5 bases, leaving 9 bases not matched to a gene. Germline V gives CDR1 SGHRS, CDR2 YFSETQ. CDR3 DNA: TGCGCCAGCAGTTTTCCGGGACAGGGGATTGAGACCCAGTACTTC. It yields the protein CASSFPGQGIETQYF. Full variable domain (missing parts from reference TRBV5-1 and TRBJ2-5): KAGVTQTPRYLIKTRGQQVTLSCSPISGHRSVSWYQQTPGQGLQFLFEYFSETQRNKGNFPGRFSGRQFSNSRSEMNVSTLELGDSALYLCASSFPGQGIETQYFGPGTRLLVL.